The 12 T cell receptor beta chains listed next were all sequenced from one sample in a study of technical replicates of blood from a few donors. The repertoire was sequenced with immunoSEQ multiplex PCR; TCRdb's copy has only in-frame clones and lacks some. The data show about 57,000 clones, 80% to 95% seen once. Sequenced sample: PBMCs. Source of these receptors: a human donor in good health. Some clones in this sample may be carry-over from other donors' samples.

The CDR3 coding sequence is TGTGCCAGCAGCGACGCACAGGAGACCTACGAGCAGTACTTC. Protein product: CASSDAQETYEQYF. The chain carries TRBV7-9 and TRBJ2-7; D is perhaps TRBD1 (5 bases). Germline lookup yields CDR1 SEHNR and CDR2 FQNEAQ (reference sequence). The V gene lost 5 bases and the J gene lost 2 bases, with 13 bases spanning the gap. The CDR3 contains 14 residues.

This rearrangement joins TRBV14 to TRBJ2-2, with D possibly matching TRBD1 (6 bases). Trimming left V 5 bases short and J 4 bases short, with 14 bases between. CDR3 length: 15 amino acids. CDR1 is SGHDN and CDR2 is FVKESK in the germline V gene. Written as DNA, the CDR3 is TGTGCCAGCAGCAAAGCCGTCAGGGGCACCGGGGAGCTGTTTTTT. Translated: CASSKAVRGTGELFF.

This clone was counted a single time. The chain employs TRBV28 and TRBJ1-6; D remains ambiguous. The CDR3 consists of 12 residues. The ends were cut back, 7 bases at V and 6 bases at J, with 7 bases in the middle. The germline V gene encodes CDR1 MDHEN and CDR2 SYDVKM. The CDR3 DNA sequence: TGTGCCAGCAAAGCCTCTAATTCACCCCTCCACTTT. Encoded protein: CASKASNSPLHF.

The chain couples TRBV6-6 to TRBJ1-1; D is ambiguous. The V gene's germline CDR1 is MNHNY and CDR2 SVGAGI (reference sequence). The V and J ends lost 2 bases and 3 bases respectively, with 7 bases between them. This CDR3 is 13 amino acids long. Here the CDR3 DNA reads TGTGCCAGCAGTTACGAGGGATACACTGAAGCTTTCTTT. It is translated as CASSYEGYTEAFF.

The chain is built from TRBV5-4 and TRBJ1-3, with D tentatively TRBD1 (6 bases). The CDR3 covers 14 residues. In germline, CDR1 is SGHNT, CDR2 YYREEE (reference sequence). V lost 4 bases and J 0 bases, leaving 8 bases between the germline ends. This CDR3 reads CASSQDSSGNTIYF. The CDR3 DNA reads as TGTGCCAGCAGCCAGGACAGCTCTGGAAACACCATATATTTT. The full variable domain, rest sourced from reference TRBV5-4 and TRBJ1-3, is ETGVTQSPTHLIKTRGQQVTLRCSSQSGHNTVSWYQQALGQGPQFIFQYYREEENGRGNFPPRFSGLQFPNYSSELNVNALELDDSALYLCASSQDSSGNTIYFGEGSWLTVV.

This clone is a singleton in its sample. The V gene is TRBV10-3, the J gene TRBJ2-7, with TRBD2 identical over 11 bases. The CDR3 is 16 amino acids. Germline values: CDR1 ENHRY, CDR2 SYGVKD. Losses at the gene ends were 1 base for V and 2 bases for J; bases not matched to a gene: 4. CDR3 DNA: TGTGCCATCAGTGAGTTCCGACTAGCGGGGACCTACGAGCAGTACTTC. Protein sequence: CAISEFRLAGTYEQYF.

The chain links TRBV2 to TRBJ2-5, with D hard to call. This CDR3 is 12 amino acids long. CDR1 and CDR2 (germline): SNHLY, FYNNEI. Trimming cost V 2 bases and J 7 bases, with 8 bases left between them. As DNA, the CDR3 is TGTGCCAGCAGTGAACTTACGAGGACCCAGTACTTC. Its translation: CASSELTRTQYF.

The gene calls are TRBV9 and TRBJ2-7; 12 bases map to TRBD2. V was clipped by 3 bases and J by 7 bases; unmatched bases: 8. Germline lookup yields CDR1 SGDLS and CDR2 YYNGEE. The CDR3 consists of 15 residues. CDR3 nucleotide sequence: TGTGCCAGCAGCGGATCTAGCGGGGGGGAAGGGGAGCAGTACTTC. Encoded protein: CASSGSSGGEGEQYF.

The rearrangement uses TRBV5-1 and TRBJ2-3; 11 bases fit TRBD1. J lost 4 bases, V lost 2 bases, and 9 bases had no gene match. This CDR3 spans 17 amino acids. Germline-derived CDR1 and CDR2 are SGHRS and YFSETQ. The CDR3 protein is CASSFGRTGGGSDTQYF. The CDR3 DNA follows: TGCGCCAGCAGCTTCGGCAGGACAGGGGGCGGATCAGATACGCAGTATTTT.

This clone is a singleton in its sample. The chain employs TRBV27 and TRBJ2-7, with D perhaps TRBD1 (5 bases). The CDR3 is 13 residues long. Germline CDR1 reads MNHEY; CDR2 reads SMNVEV (reference sequence). Trimming stripped 6 bases from V and 9 bases from J, with 18 bases between. The CDR3 coding sequence is TGTGCCAGCAGCTCAGGTCGGGTCCAGGGGCAGTACTTC. This sequence encodes CASSSGRVQGQYF.

V and J are TRBV6-6 and TRBJ2-3, with 9 bases identical to TRBD1. Trimming at V came to 8 bases and at J to 3 bases, leaving 9 bases not matched to a gene. The germline gives CDR1 MNHNY, CDR2 SVGAGI (reference sequence). The CDR3 totals 15 residues. Here the CDR3 reads CASSPGDRVTDTQYF. The CDR3 nucleotides are TGTGCCAGCTCCCCTGGGGACAGGGTGACAGATACGCAGTATTTT.

The chain has TRBV5-1 and TRBJ2-3; D is possibly TRBD2 (5 bases). The germline CDR1 and CDR2 sequences are SGHRS and YFSETQ. V lost 3 bases and J lost 5, with 16 bases in between. CDR3 size: 15 residues. The CDR3 DNA follows: TGCGCCAGCAGCTCCCTGCGTCCAAGCGGAGATACGCAGTATTTT. This sequence encodes CASSSLRPSGDTQYF.